These 4 T cell receptor beta chains came from one sample sequenced in a study of T cell repertoires in cytomegalovirus infection. TCRdb reprocessed the reads with MiXCR, giving one entry per CDR3 protein. The table has about 310,000 distinct CDR3 sequences, about a sixth seen once. Material: PBMCs. All receptors come from a human donor in good health (CMV status not recorded). Some clones in this sample may be carry-over from other donors' samples.

CDR3: CSANDRQGGDEKLFF. CDR3 coding DNA: TGCAGTGCTAACGATCGGCAGGGAGGGGATGAAAAACTGTTTTTT. V is TRBV20-1 and J is TRBJ1-4; D is perhaps TRBD1 (5 bases). Germline CDR1 reads DFQATT; CDR2 reads SNEGSKA (reference sequence). Trimming stripped 4 bases from V and 6 bases from J, with 18 bases between. This CDR3 region has 15 residues.

This clonotype was counted only a few times. The CDR3 region is CSASETDNYGYTF. The CDR3 DNA reads as TGCAGTGCCTCTGAGACAGATAACTATGGCTACACCTTC. The chain employs TRBV20-1 and TRBJ1-2; TRBD1 is a possible D gene (5 bases). Trimming removed 6 bases from V and 1 base from J, with 12 bases in between. The germline V gene has CDR1 DFQATT and CDR2 SNEGSKA (reference sequence). The CDR3 has 13 residues.

J is TRBJ2-2 and V is TRBV2; either TRBD1 or TRBD2 may supply D (6 bases each). V lost 6 bases to trimming and J lost 2 bases, with 13 bases between them. The CDR3 length is 15 residues. Germline V gene sequence: CDR1 SNHLY, CDR2 FYNNEI. Here the CDR3 DNA reads TGTGCCAGCAGAACTACCGGGGGCAACACCGGGGAGCTGTTTTTT. The encoded protein is CASRTTGGNTGELFF.

The sample holds many counts of this clonotype. The chain has TRBV19 and TRBJ1-1, with no clear D. The CDR3 is made up of 13 amino acids. CDR1 LNHDA and CDR2 SQIVND come from the germline V gene (reference sequence). V was trimmed by 7 bases and J by 1 base, leaving 10 bases between them. Written as DNA, the CDR3 is TGTGCCAGTAACTCACGGGCGAACACTGAAGCTTTCTTT. Its protein is CASNSRANTEAFF.